This T cell receptor (beta chain) was sequenced for a study of T-cell memory formation after mild COVID-19 (dated by TCRdb to the early 2020s). In terms of the full investigation: Most TCR sequence clusters were specific to one of the two donors. In a couple of donors, T-cell clones that expanded and contracted after mild COVID-19 were tracked by sequencing TCRalpha and TCRbeta repertoires over time. Two young, previously healthy adult volunteers, one female and one male, were included in the cohort. Study-wide conclusions, independent of this receptor: Some responding clones were detected in pre-infection memory, which suggested that pre-existing cross-reactive memory T cells had joined the SARS-CoV-2 response. Whether the second-wave clones peaking on day 37 were SARS-CoV-2 specific was not confirmed. Balanced CD4/CD8 phenotypes were observed for clones contracting from day 15 to 85, whereas a bias towards CD4+ was observed for a second wave of clones expanding from day 15 to 37. Contracting CD4+ clones were found mainly in CM and EM memory subsets, while CD8+ clones were enriched in EMRA. The study covered only a couple of mild cases, and larger cohorts including severe cases with pre-infection samples were considered necessary.

The reads were generated on an Illumina NovaSeq 6000. cDNA libraries for TCRalpha and TCRbeta were prepared by 5'RACE using constant-segment primers, with sample barcodes and unique molecular identifiers added. RNA was extracted from every sample with Trizol reagent. The libraries were amplified in two PCR steps, and the second step added a second sample barcode and Illumina TruSeq adapters. Sequencing of the libraries was done on an Illumina NovaSeq, producing 2 x 150 bp paired-end reads. The authors' analysis ran thus. Reads were demultiplexed and collapsed into UMI-guided consensus sequences with migec v1.2.7. Using mixcr v2.1.11, the UMI consensuses were aligned to TRA and TRB V and J templates and assembled into clonotypes. A clonotype was counted as expanded or contracted only if both edgeR and NoisET called the change significant, with noise models trained on biological replicates. For edgeR calls, the thresholds were a false discovery rate-adjusted p below 0.01 and a log2 fold-change of 1. As an exploratory analysis of dynamics, max-normalized trajectories of the 1000 most abundant clonotypes were examined by PCA with hierarchical clustering. Separately sequenced CD4+ and CD8+ repertoires were used to assign a CD4 or CD8 phenotype to each responding clone. TCRdb cleaned the public reads at Q25 with fastp, built clones with MiXCR and kept in-frame beta chains. Rows merge per CDR3 protein into single entries with the most common DNA and genes. The V and J calls were not made by the authors but by TCRdb's processing. The sample includes a few hundred thousand distinct CDR3 sequences, with approximately 8% observed a single time. The ten largest clones represent about 20% of the sample.

On this clonotype: The specificity of this receptor is unknown. No base qualities exist here, and no much larger clone lies one base off it.

PBMCs were isolated by Ficoll-Paque density gradient centrifugation. The source material was PBMCs or a T cell subset sorted from them (not recorded which). The source is a man aged 18 to 29 who had mild COVID-19 (a few samples of this study predate the infection). The sample titles of this study are shuffled in the database, so cell type and time point are left out; the donor was told from shared clones.

The DNA is as follows: TGTGCCAGCAGCTTAGGCCGGACAGGGGGAGTCAATGAGCAGTTCTTC. Translated, this gives CASSLGRTGGVNEQFF. Here the chain combines TRBV7-9 and TRBJ2-1, and 10 junctional nucleotides match TRBD1. Trimming takes 1 base off V and 6 bases off J; junction bases not matched to a gene: 6. The germline V gene (reference sequence) specifies SEHNR as CDR1 and FQNEAQ as CDR2. Taken from cysteine to phenylalanine, the CDR3 has 16 residues. Only the CDR3 DNA stays, 48 bases, in frame from base 1.